The clone carrying this T cell receptor (beta chain) was counted many times. What it binds is unknown. TCR beta CDR3 regions were amplified from RNA. The HTBI primer set served for first-round RT-PCR of the TCR CDR3. Via MiXCR, TCRdb re-called the multiplex PCR reads, giving one row per CDR3 protein. The sample has 500,000 to 600,000 distinct CDR3 sequences, around 42% seen once; the top ten hold 19%. The data belong to a study of T cells in Graves' hyperthyroidism and ophthalmopathy. The CDR3 has 18 amino acids. V was pared by 2 bases and J by 3 bases, with 22 bases between. Germline CDR1 reads MGHDK; CDR2 reads SYGVNS. Study results and limitations: A median 6.5 months before onset, the model predicted ophthalmopathy. A model of 13 V-J features distinguished ophthalmopathy from stable hyperthyroidism.

Exclusion of patients followed from uncontrolled infection, other autoimmune disease, pregnancy or lactation. Diagnosis rested on symptoms, serum thyroxine and TRAb, thyroid ultrasound, and orbital computed tomography. The chain uses TRBV25-1 and TRBJ1-2; D is uncertain. Sequenced sample: peripheral blood or thyroid tissue (not recorded which). This clonotype was obtained from an adult woman with Graves' disease, either hyperthyroidism or ophthalmopathy (not recorded which). The DNA for the CDR3 is TGTGCCAGCAGTGAAAGAGGGATCGGTCAAGGGTACGACTATGGCTACACCTTC. Its protein product is CASSERGIGQGYDYGYTF.